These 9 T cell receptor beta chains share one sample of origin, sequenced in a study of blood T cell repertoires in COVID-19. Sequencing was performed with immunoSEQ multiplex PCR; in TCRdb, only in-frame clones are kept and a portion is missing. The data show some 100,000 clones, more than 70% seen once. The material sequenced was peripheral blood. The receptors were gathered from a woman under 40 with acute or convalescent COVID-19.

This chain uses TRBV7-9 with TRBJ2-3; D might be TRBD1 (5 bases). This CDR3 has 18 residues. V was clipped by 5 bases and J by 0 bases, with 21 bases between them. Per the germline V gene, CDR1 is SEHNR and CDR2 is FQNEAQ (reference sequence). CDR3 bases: TGTGCCAGCAGCATTCAGGGCCCTCTAGTCTCTAGCACAGATACGCAGTATTTT. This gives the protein CASSIQGPLVSSTDTQYF.

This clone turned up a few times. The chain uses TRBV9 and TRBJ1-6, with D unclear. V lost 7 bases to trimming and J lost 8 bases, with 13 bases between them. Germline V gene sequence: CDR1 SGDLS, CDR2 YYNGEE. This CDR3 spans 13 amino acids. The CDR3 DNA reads TGTGCCAGCTCGGAGAGGGTTTATTCACCCCTCCACTTT. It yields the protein CASSERVYSPLHF.

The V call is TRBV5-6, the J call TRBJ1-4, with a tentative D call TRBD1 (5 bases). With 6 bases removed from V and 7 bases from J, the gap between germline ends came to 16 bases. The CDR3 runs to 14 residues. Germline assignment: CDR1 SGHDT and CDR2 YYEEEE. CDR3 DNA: TGTGCCAGCAACCCGGACACTTACTCTGAAAAACTGTTTTTT. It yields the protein CASNPDTYSEKLFF.

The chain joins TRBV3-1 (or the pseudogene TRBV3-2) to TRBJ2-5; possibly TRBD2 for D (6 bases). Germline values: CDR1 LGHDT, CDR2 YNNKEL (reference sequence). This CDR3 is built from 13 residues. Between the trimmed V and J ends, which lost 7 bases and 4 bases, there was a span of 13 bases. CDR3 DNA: TGTGCCAGCAACCCGGGGGTGGGAGAGACCCAGTACTTC. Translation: CASNPGVGETQYF.

The CDR3 loop reads CASSSSSGGYGYTF. The CDR3 DNA is TGTGCCAGCAGTAGTAGTTCCGGCGGCTATGGCTACACCTTC. The J gene is TRBJ1-2, the V gene TRBV28; D is unresolved. Deletions cut 5 bases from V and 4 bases from J, with 14 bases between. The length of the CDR3 is 14 residues. Germline V gene sequence: CDR1 MDHEN, CDR2 SYDVKM.

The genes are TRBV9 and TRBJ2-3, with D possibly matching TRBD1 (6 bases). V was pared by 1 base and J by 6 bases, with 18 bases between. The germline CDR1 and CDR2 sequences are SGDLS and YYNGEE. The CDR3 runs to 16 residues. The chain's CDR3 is CASSVRENRVGDTQYF. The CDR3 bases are TGTGCCAGCAGCGTACGAGAGAACAGGGTGGGTGATACGCAGTATTTT.

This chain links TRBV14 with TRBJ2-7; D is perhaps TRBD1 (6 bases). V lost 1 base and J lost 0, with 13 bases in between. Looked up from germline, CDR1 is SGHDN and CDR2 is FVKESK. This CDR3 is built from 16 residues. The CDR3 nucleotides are TGTGCCAGCAGCCAAGGATTGGGGGCCAGCTCCTACGAGCAGTACTTC. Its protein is CASSQGLGASSYEQYF.

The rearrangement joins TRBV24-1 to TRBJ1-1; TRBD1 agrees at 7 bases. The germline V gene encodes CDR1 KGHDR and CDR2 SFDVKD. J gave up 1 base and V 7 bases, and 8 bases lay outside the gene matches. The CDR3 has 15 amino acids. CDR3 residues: CATSPEGQQNTEAFF. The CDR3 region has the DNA TGTGCCACCAGCCCGGAGGGACAGCAGAACACTGAAGCTTTCTTT.

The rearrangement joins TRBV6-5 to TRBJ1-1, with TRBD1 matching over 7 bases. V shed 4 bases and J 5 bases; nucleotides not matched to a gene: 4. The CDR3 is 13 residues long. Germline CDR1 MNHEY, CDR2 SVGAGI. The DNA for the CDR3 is TGTGCCAGCAGTTGGACAGGAGGGACTGAAGCTTTCTTT. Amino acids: CASSWTGGTEAFF.